These T cell receptor beta chains were read from a single sample in a study of blood T cell repertoires in COVID-19. The data were produced by immunoSEQ multiplex PCR, yet TCRdb's version contains in-frame clones alone and is incomplete. The sample shows more than 95,000 clones, about 91% of them seen only once. The material sequenced was peripheral blood. The receptors were sampled from a human donor in a cohort sampled during active COVID-19. CDR3s include the opening cysteine and the closing phenylalanine or tryptophan. A D gene is named only where the DNA matches it firmly. Clone size is given for some rows only: seen once, a few or many times, or a class if the clone is expanded.

.,11,TRBJ1-2,once,TRBV5-6,CASSPGSGYTF,TGTGCCAGCAGCCCCGGGAGTGGCTACACCTTC
.,14,TRBJ1-5,.,TRBV9,CASSVGGASQPQHF,TGTGCCAGCAGCGTAGGCGGGGCGAGTCAGCCCCAGCATTTT
.,12,TRBJ2-5,.,TRBV7-8,CATGVNRETQYF,TGTGCCACCGGAGTTAATAGGGAGACCCAGTACTTC
TRBD1,19,TRBJ2-2,.,TRBV9,CASSVGSDRGLLDPGELFF,TGTGCCAGCAGCGTAGGGTCGGACAGGGGGCTTCTGGATCCCGGGGAGCTGTTTTTT
.,15,TRBJ1-5,.,TRBV5-1,CASSLGAGEGQPQHF,TGCGCCAGCAGCTTGGGGGCAGGGGAAGGTCAGCCCCAGCATTTT
TRBD2,18,TRBJ2-3,.,TRBV3-1/TRBV3-2,CASSQPPTSGGGYNTQYF,TGTGCCAGCAGCCAACCGCCGACTAGCGGGGGGGGATACAATACGCAGTATTTT
.,17,TRBJ1-5,.,TRBV5-6,CASSLYGAHGSNQPQHF,TGTGCCAGCAGCTTGTATGGGGCGCACGGGAGCAATCAGCCCCAGCATTTT
TRBD2,19,TRBJ2-1,.,TRBV4-2,CASSQTILLAGDSYNEQFF,TGTGCCAGCAGCCAGACTATCCTACTAGCGGGAGATTCCTACAATGAGCAGTTCTTC
.,14,TRBJ1-1,.,TRBV4-3,CASSRSVMNTEAFF,TGCGCCAGCAGCCGTTCGGTCATGAACACTGAAGCTTTCTTT
TRBD2,16,TRBJ2-7,.,TRBV10-2,CANGTSGGQSSYEQYF,TGCGCCAACGGGACTAGCGGGGGTCAAAGCTCCTACGAGCAGTACTTC
TRBD2,15,TRBJ2-1,.,TRBV19,CASSPYYGTSNEQFF,TGTGCCAGTAGTCCGTACTATGGGACTAGCAATGAGCAGTTCTTC
TRBD2,14,TRBJ2-3,.,TRBV6-4,CASSLAGGTDTQYF,TGTGCCAGCAGTCTAGCGGGGGGCACAGATACGCAGTATTTT
TRBD1,15,TRBJ1-2,.,TRBV27,CASSPQGALGYGYTF,TGTGCCAGCAGTCCACAGGGGGCCCTGGGCTATGGCTACACCTTC
.,15,TRBJ2-2,.,TRBV13,CATRRGFAQRGELFF,TGTGCCACCCGTCGAGGGTTCGCGCAGAGAGGGGAGCTGTTTTTT
TRBD1,16,TRBJ1-2,.,TRBV5-4,CASGYRGQGRSYGYTF,TGTGCCAGCGGATATCGCGGACAGGGGCGTTCTTATGGCTACACCTTC
TRBD2,15,TRBJ2-7,.,TRBV27,CASSFASGSIYEQYF,TGTGCCAGCAGTTTTGCTAGCGGGTCAATCTACGAGCAGTACTTC